This section outlines one T cell receptor (beta chain) sequence together with its context. The entry originates in a study of blood T cell repertoires in COVID-19. Germline V CDR1 and CDR2: LNHDA, SQIVND (reference sequence). The CDR3 has 16 amino acids. Trimming took 5 bases from V and 0 from J, leaving 15 bases between them. Clones were sequenced by immunoSEQ multiplex PCR, and TCRdb holds only the in-frame ones, with some missing. The data contain 30,000 or so clones, around 82% of them singletons. The TCR comes from an elderly man with active COVID-19. V is TRBV19 and J is TRBJ2-3; D may be TRBD2 (7 bases). Sequenced input: peripheral blood. This CDR3 is CASSSPGGPSTDTQYF. DNA for the CDR3: TGTGCCAGTAGTTCCCCGGGGGGCCCTAGCACAGATACGCAGTATTTT.